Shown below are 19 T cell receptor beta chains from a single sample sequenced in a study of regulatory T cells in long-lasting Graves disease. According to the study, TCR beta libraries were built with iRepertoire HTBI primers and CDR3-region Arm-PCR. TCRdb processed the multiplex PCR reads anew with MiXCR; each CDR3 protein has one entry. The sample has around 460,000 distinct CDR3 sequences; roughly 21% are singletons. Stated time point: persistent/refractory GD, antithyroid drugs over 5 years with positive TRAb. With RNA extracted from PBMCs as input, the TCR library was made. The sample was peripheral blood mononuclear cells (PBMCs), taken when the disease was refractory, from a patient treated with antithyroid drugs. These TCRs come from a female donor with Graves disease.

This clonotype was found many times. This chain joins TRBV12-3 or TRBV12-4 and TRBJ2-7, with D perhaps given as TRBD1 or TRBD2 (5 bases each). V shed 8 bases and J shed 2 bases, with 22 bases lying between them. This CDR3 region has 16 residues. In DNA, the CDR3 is TGTGCCAGCCGTGGTCAGTTTGGGGGACCCGCCTACGAGCAGTACTTC. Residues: CASRGQFGGPAYEQYF.

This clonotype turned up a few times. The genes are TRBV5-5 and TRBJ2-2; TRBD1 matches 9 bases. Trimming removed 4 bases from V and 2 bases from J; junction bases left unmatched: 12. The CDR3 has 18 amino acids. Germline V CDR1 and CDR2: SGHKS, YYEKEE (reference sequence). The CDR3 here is CASSRARTGDDNTGELFF. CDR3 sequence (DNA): TGTGCCAGCAGCCGGGCGAGGACAGGGGATGATAACACCGGGGAGCTGTTTTTT. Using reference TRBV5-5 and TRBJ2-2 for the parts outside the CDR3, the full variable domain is DAGVTQSPTHLIKTRGQQVTLRCSPISGHKSVSWYQQVLGQGPQFIFQYYEKEERGRGNFPDRFSARQFPNYSSELNVNALLLGDSALYLCASSRARTGDDNTGELFFGEGSRLTVL.

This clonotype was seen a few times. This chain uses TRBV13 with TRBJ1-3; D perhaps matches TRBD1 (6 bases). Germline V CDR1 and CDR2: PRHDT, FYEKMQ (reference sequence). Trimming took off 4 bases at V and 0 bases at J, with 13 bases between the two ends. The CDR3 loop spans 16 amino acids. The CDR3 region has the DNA TGTGCCAGCAGCTCCCAGGGGCTAACCTCTGGAAACACCATATATTTT. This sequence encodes CASSSQGLTSGNTIYF.

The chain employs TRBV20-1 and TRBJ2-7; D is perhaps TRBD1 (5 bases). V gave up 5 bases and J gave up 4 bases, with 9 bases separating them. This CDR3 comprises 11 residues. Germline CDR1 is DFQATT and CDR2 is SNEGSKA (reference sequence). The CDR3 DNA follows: TGCAGTGCTCATAGGGGTTACGAGCAGTACTTC. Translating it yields CSAHRGYEQYF.

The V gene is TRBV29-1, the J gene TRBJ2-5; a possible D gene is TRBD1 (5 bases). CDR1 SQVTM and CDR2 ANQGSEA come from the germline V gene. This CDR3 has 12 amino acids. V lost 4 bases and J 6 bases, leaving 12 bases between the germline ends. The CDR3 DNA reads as TGCAGCGTTGTTCAGGGTTTTCAGACCCAGTACTTC. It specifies CSVVQGFQTQYF. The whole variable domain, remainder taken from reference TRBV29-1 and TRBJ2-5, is SAVISQKPSRDICQRGTSLTIQCQVDSQVTMMFWYRQQPGQSLTLIATANQGSEATYESGFVIDKFPISRPNLTFSTLTVSNMSPEDSSIYLCSVVQGFQTQYFGPGTRLLVL.

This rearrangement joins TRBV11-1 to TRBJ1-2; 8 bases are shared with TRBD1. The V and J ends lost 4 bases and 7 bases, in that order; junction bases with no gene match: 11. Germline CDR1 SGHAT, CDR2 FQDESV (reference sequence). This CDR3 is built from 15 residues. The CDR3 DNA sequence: TGTGCCAGCAGCTGGGGGCCTGGACAGGGACGTGGCTACACCTTC. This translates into CASSWGPGQGRGYTF. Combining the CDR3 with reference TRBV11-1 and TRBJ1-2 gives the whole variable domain EAEVAQSPRYKITEKSQAVAFWCDPISGHATLYWYRQILGQGPELLVQFQDESVVDDSQLPKDRFSAERLKGVDSTLKIQPAELGDSAMYLCASSWGPGQGRGYTFGSGTRLTVV.

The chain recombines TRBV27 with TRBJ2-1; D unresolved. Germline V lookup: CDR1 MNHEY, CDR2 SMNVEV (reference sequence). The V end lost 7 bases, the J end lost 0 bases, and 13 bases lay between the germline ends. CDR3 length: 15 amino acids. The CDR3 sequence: CASTPARSSYNEQFF. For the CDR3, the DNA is TGTGCCAGCACCCCTGCGAGGTCCTCCTACAATGAGCAGTTCTTC.

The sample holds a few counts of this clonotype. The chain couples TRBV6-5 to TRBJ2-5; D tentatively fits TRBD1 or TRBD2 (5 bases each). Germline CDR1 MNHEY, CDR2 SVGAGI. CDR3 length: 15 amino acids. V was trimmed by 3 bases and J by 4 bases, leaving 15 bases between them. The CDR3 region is CASSYGGYRGETQYF. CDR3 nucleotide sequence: TGTGCCAGCAGTTATGGGGGATATCGGGGAGAGACCCAGTACTTC.

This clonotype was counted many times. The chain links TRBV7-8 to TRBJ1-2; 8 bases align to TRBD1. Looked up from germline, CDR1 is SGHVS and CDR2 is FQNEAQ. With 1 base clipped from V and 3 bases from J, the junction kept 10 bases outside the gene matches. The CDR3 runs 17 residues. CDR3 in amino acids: CASSLGGQGNFDYGYTF. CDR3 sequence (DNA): TGTGCCAGCAGCTTAGGAGGACAGGGAAATTTTGACTATGGCTACACCTTC.

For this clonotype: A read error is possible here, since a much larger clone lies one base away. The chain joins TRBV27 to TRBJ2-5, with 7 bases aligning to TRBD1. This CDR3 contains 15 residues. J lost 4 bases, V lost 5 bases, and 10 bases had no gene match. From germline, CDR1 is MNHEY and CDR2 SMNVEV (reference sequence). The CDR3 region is CASSETDRVRETQYF. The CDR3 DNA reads TGTGCCAGCAGTGAAACCGACAGGGTCCGAGAGACCCAGTACTTC.

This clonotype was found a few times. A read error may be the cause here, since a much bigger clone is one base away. The CDR3 sequence: CVSSGLPNEQYF. Written as DNA, the CDR3 is TGTGTCAGCAGCGGACTGCCCAACGAGCAGTACTTC. This chain links TRBV12-3 or TRBV12-4 with TRBJ2-7, with D maybe TRBD2 (5 bases). The CDR3 length is 12 residues.

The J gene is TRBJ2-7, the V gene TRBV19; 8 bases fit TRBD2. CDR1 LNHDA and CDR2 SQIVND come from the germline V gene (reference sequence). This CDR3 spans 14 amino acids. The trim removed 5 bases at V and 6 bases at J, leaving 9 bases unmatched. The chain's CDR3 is CASSSISGMGEQYF. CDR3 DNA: TGTGCCAGTAGTTCAATTAGCGGGATGGGCGAGCAGTACTTC.

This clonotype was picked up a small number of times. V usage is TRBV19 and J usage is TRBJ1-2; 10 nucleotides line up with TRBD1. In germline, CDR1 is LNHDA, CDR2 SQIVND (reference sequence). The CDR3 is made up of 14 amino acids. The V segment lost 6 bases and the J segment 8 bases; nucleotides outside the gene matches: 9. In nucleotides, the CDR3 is TGTGCCAGTAGACTGGGACAGGGGCGTTACGGCTACACCTTC. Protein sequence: CASRLGQGRYGYTF.

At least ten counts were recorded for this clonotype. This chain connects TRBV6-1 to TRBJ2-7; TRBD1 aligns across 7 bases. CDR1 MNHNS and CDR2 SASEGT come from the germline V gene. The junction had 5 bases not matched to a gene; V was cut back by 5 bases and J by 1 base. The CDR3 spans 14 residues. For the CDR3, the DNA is TGTGCCAGCAGTACAGGGGTGTGGTCCTACGAGCAGTACTTC. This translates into CASSTGVWSYEQYF.

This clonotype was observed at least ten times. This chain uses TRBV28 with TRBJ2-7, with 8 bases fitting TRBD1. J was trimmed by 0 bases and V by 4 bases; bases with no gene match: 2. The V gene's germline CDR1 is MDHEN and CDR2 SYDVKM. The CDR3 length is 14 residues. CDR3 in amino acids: CASSSGQDSYEQYF. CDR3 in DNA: TGTGCCAGCAGTTCGGGACAGGACTCCTACGAGCAGTACTTC.

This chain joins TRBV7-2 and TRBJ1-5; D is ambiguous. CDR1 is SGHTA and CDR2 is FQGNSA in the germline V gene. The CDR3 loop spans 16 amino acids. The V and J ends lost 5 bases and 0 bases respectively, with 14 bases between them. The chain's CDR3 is CASSPRQGYSNQPQHF. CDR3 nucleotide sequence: TGTGCCAGCAGCCCCCGGCAAGGATATAGCAATCAGCCCCAGCATTTT.

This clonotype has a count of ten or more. CDR3 nucleotide sequence: TGTGCCAGCAGCAGAACGGACAGACAAATCGGTTCACCCCTCCACTTT. This gives the protein CASSRTDRQIGSPLHF. The chain has TRBV27 and TRBJ1-6; possibly TRBD1 for D (6 bases). CDR1 and CDR2 from the germline V gene are MNHEY and SMNVEV (reference sequence). The V end lost 6 bases, the J end lost 9 bases, and 21 bases lay between the germline ends. This CDR3 spans 16 amino acids.

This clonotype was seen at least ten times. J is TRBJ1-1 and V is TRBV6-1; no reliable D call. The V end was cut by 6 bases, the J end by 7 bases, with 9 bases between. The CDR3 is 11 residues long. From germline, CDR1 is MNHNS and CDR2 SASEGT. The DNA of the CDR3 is TGTGCCAGCAGGGAACAGCTTGAAGCTTTCTTT. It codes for CASREQLEAFF.

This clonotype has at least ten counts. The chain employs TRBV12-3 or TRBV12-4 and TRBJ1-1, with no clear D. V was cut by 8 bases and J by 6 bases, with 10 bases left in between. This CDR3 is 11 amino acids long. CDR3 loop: CASGKRAEAFF. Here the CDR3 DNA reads TGTGCCAGCGGAAAGAGGGCTGAAGCTTTCTTT.